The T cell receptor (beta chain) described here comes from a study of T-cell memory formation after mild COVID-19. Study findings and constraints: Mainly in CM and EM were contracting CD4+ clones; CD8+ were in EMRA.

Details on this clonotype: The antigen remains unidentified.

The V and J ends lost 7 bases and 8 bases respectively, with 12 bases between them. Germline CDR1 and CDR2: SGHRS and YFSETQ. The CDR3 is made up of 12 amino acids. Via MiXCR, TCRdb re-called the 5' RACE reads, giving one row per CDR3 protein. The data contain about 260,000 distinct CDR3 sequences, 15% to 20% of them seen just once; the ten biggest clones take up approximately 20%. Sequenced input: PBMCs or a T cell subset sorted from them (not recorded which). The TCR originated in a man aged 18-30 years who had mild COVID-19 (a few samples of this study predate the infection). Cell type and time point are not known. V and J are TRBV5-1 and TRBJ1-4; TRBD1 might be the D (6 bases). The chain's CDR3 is CASAADREKLFF. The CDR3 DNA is TGCGCCAGCGCCGCCGACAGGGAAAAACTGTTTTTT. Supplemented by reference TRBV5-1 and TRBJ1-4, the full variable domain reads KAGVTQTPRYLIKTRGQQVTLSCSPISGHRSVSWYQQTPGQGLQFLFEYFSETQRNKGNFPGRFSGRQFSNSRSEMNVSTLELGDSALYLCASAADREKLFFGSGTQLSVL.